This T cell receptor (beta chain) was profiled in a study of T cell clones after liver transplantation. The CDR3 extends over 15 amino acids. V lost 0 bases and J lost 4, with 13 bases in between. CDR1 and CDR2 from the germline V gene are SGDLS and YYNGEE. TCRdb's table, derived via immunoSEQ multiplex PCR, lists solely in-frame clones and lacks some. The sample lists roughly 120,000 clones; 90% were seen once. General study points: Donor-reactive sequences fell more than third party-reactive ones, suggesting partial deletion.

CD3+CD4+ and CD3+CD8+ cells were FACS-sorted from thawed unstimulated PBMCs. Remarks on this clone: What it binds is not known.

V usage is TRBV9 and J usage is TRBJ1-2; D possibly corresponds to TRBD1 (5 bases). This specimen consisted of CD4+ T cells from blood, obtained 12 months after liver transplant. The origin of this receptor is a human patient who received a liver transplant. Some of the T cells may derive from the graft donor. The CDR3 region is CASSVGGGVGYGYTF. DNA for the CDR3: TGTGCCAGCAGCGTAGGTGGAGGGGTAGGCTATGGCTACACCTTC.